Described below is a single T cell receptor (beta chain) sequence and its context. Its antigen remains unidentified. There are no base qualities to consult, and no much larger clone falls within one base. This specimen comes from a study of blood T cell repertoires in COVID-19 (dated by TCRdb to the early 2020s). With respect to the entire study: Samples covering the acute and convalescent phases of COVID-19 were provided by collaborators in the United States, Italy and Spain. Deeply sampled blood TCRbeta repertoires from subjects exposed to, actively infected with, or recovered from COVID-19 were included in the dataset. Where available, HLA class I and class II types were obtained from metadata supplied by the sample provider rather than from assay-based typing. The samples were drawn from two sources: the first 160 participants of the ongoing ImmuneRACE study, and 1,000 to 1,500 subjects contributed by 6 global collaborators. The repertoires were released in a freely available public database meant as a resource for research on the immune response to SARS-CoV-2. Sample metadata almost always included a de-identified subject ID, COVID-19 status, age in years and sex. The prospective study material was composed of cDNA or gDNA derived from T cells, B-cell-depleted T cells, or PBMCs.

In Seattle, one collaborating source enrolled patients while the infection was active and tracked those patients longitudinally over the course of disease. Each collaborating institution followed its own protocols to collect whole blood in K2EDTA tubes. For TCRbeta analysis, collaborators shipped samples as frozen whole blood, isolated PBMCs, or DNA extracted from either of those sample types. The immunoSEQ Assay, a bias-controlled multiplex PCR, was used to amplify TCRbeta CDR3 regions from genomic DNA. In the authors' own workflow: Within the assay, amplification of reference gene primers was used to estimate how many nucleated cells each sample contained. Sequence reads were collapsed and filtered to measure the absolute abundance of every unique TCRbeta CDR3 rearrangement. For each sample, productive Simpson clonality was calculated as the square root of Simpson's diversity index over productive rearrangements. TCRdb re-hosts the immuneACCESS table, in-frame sequences only. Its copies lack some clones; in the studies checked, an unresolved V gene accounts for under half of them, and the cause for the rest is not known. V and J calls and clone size are as listed in that table; D and trimming were resolved from the DNA. The sample has some 180,000 clones on record, around 87% of them singletons. The ten largest clones take up just over 2.5% of the sample.

CDR1 and CDR2, looked up from the germline V gene, are SGHTA and FQGNSA. The CDR3, cysteine through phenylalanine, is 13 amino acids long. The sequence is cut down to CDR3 DNA, 39 bases in frame from base 1. Cut back by 5 bases and 4 bases, the V and J ends lie 11 bases apart. Study-wide conclusions, independent of this receptor: The amount of clinical and demographic metadata varied by source and participant and was provided uncurated.

The source is a woman aged 80 or over with COVID-19, enrolled during active disease. The material sequenced was peripheral blood. The chain employs TRBV7-2 and TRBJ2-5; the D segment cannot be called with confidence. The CDR3 is CASSRSRSETQYF. In nucleotide form, the sequence is TGTGCCAGCAGCCGCTCGAGGTCAGAGACCCAGTACTTC.